This entry concerns a single TCR beta chain. The target antigen is unknown. The CDR3 is 14 amino acids. The trim removed 4 bases at V and 0 bases at J, leaving 3 bases unmatched. The V gene's germline CDR1 is SGHNT and CDR2 YYREEE (reference sequence). This specimen comes from a study of human T cells and chemical hapten exposure. Findings of the study overall: Patch test score tracked positively with PT1 expanded TCR counts. Because all patients had alopecia, their immune responses might differ from healthy ones. The formation of large CDR3 similarity clusters by expanded TCRs significantly exceeded that of controls.

TCRdb itself ran the RACE reads through MiXCR, one entry per CDR3 protein. The sample includes roughly 260,000 distinct CDR3 sequences, around 9.3% of them seen just once. Noted time point: pre-sensitization, week 0. Treatment meaning: therapeutic diphenylcyclopropenone sensitization with weekly scalp DPC. The V call is TRBV5-4, the J call TRBJ2-7; 8 bases are shared with TRBD2. Sequences were derived from whole blood, sampled in connection with sensitization to the hapten diphenylcyclopropenone (DPC). This clonotype was sampled from a woman aged 40 to 50 with alopecia areata. Some clones in this sample may be carry-over from other donors' samples. The CDR3, as DNA: TGTGCCAGCAGCCCCCGGGGGGGCTCCTACGAGCAGTACTTC. Amino acids: CASSPRGGSYEQYF.